The clone carrying this T cell receptor beta chain has a handful of counts. The data stem from a study of CD8 T cells in ankylosing spondylitis. Quantitative molecular-barcoded 5'-RACE generated the TCR beta libraries. TCRdb itself ran the 5' RACE reads through MiXCR, one entry per CDR3 protein. The repertoire holds 250,000 to 350,000 distinct CDR3 sequences, with about a fifth as singletons. V lost 9 bases, J lost 8 bases, and 10 bases lay in between. CDR3 length: 10 residues. The germline V gene has CDR1 MDHEN and CDR2 SYDVKM. What was sequenced was blood, either unsorted or a sorted T cell fraction (not recorded which). The receptor was derived from a female donor with ankylosing spondylitis or in good health (not recorded which). The V call is TRBV28, the J call TRBJ1-2, with a tentative D call TRBD1 (5 bases). The CDR3: CARSREGYTF. The CDR3 coding sequence is TGTGCCAGATCCAGGGAGGGCTACACCTTC.